A selection of T cell receptor beta chains follows, all from one sample in a study of T cell clonotyping in hematopoietic cell transplantation. Method: immunoSEQ multiplex PCR; TCRdb's copy keeps in-frame clones and lacks some. The data show approximately 9,300 clones, with 84% seen just once and 51% held by the top ten. Sequencing used PBMCs, obtained at the time of graft-versus-host disease after allogeneic stem cell transplant. All receptors derive from a male patient in his sixties who had an allogeneic stem cell transplant from an unrelated donor, so the T cells may come from the graft donor. Some clones in this sample may be carry-over from other donors' samples. CDR3s include the opening cysteine and the closing phenylalanine or tryptophan. Each record gives: V gene, D gene, clone size, J gene, CDR3 protein, CDR3 DNA. The D gene is left open where the match is weak. Clone size is not always given. Where it is, it says once, few, many or a class for expanded clones.

>TRBV15|NA|NA|TRBJ2-5
CATSRDPQETQYF
TGTGCCACCAGCAGAGATCCCCAAGAGACCCAGTACTTC
>TRBV6-5|TRBD1|NA|TRBJ1-2
CASSYTGGGYTF
TGTGCCAGCAGCTACACAGGGGGCGGCTACACCTTC
>TRBV5-1|NA|medium-sized|TRBJ1-2
CASSLGQAEITNYGYTF
TGCGCCAGCAGTTTGGGTCAGGCGGAAATAACTAACTATGGCTACACCTTC
>TRBV2|NA|NA|TRBJ1-2
CASGKGPNYGYTF
TGTGCCAGCGGGAAAGGTCCTAACTATGGCTACACCTTC
>TRBV9|NA|few|TRBJ1-1
CASSVDDTEAFF
TGTGCCAGCAGCGTTGATGACACTGAAGCTTTCTTT
>TRBV7-9|TRBD1|NA|TRBJ2-2
CASAARGTTGELFF
TGTGCCAGCGCGGCCAGGGGGACCACCGGGGAGCTGTTTTTT
>TRBV7-2|NA|once|TRBJ1-2
CASSLAGDDGYTF
TGTGCCAGCAGCTTGGCAGGGGATGATGGCTACACCTTC
>TRBV1|NA|NA|TRBJ1-1
CTSSPLRGPGTEAFF
TGCACCAGCAGCCCTTTGAGAGGGCCGGGGACTGAAGCTTTCTTT
>TRBV7-9|NA|NA|TRBJ2-3
CASSLSGADTQYF
TGTGCCAGCAGCTTATCAGGGGCAGATACGCAGTATTTT
>TRBV23-1|TRBD1|NA|TRBJ2-7
CASSQSGTGAGEQYF
TGCGCCAGCAGTCAATCCGGGACAGGGGCGGGCGAGCAGTACTTC
>TRBV7-2|NA|NA|TRBJ2-2
CASSLAQTWGGELFF
TGTGCCAGCAGCTTAGCGCAGACTTGGGGCGGGGAGCTGTTTTTT
>TRBV30|NA|once|TRBJ1-1
CAWSVRVRGSGTEAFF
TGTGCCTGGAGTGTACGTGTCAGGGGAAGCGGCACTGAAGCTTTCTTT
>TRBV5-1|TRBD1|NA|TRBJ2-7
CASSSGQPYEQYF
TGCGCCAGCAGCTCGGGACAGCCCTACGAGCAGTACTTC
>TRBV28|TRBD2|NA|TRBJ2-3
CASSSGGDSTDTQYF
TGTGCCAGCAGTTCGGGGGGAGACAGCACAGATACGCAGTATTTT
>TRBV27|NA|NA|TRBJ2-7
CASSLSGYEQYF
TGTGCCAGCAGTTTATCGGGATACGAGCAGTACTTC
>TRBV7-2|NA|NA|TRBJ2-2
CASRRGTAGELFF
TGTGCCAGCAGACGGGGGACAGCCGGGGAGCTGTTTTTT
>TRBV7-2|TRBD1|NA|TRBJ2-1
CASSLRCTGVGCEQFF
TGTGCCAGCAGCCTCCGCTGTACAGGGGTAGGATGTGAGCAGTTCTTC
>TRBV6-6|TRBD2|NA|TRBJ2-5
CASRGGTSGETQYF
TGTGCCAGCAGGGGGGGGACTAGCGGTGAGACCCAGTACTTC
>TRBV10-3|NA|NA|TRBJ2-7
CAISSKTFEEQYF
TGTGCCATCAGTTCCAAAACGTTCGAGGAGCAGTACTTC
>TRBV9|NA|few|TRBJ1-2
CASSFASGSYGYTF
TGTGCCAGCAGCTTTGCCTCAGGGTCCTATGGCTACACCTTC
>TRBV7-9|NA|NA|TRBJ2-2
CASSQGRQLTGELFF
TGTGCCAGCAGTCAAGGGAGACAACTCACCGGGGAGCTGTTTTTT
>TRBV5-1|TRBD1|NA|TRBJ2-1
CASSLDRGRWNEQFF
TGCGCCAGCAGCTTGGATAGGGGGCGGTGGAATGAGCAGTTCTTC
>TRBV27|TRBD1|NA|TRBJ1-1
CASSTTGGWTEAFF
TGTGCCAGCAGTACAACAGGGGGCTGGACTGAAGCTTTCTTT
>TRBV7-2|NA|NA|TRBJ2-1
CASSLSHNEQFF
TGTGCCAGTTCCTTGTCGCACAATGAGCAGTTCTTC
>TRBV4-3|NA|NA|TRBJ1-5
CASSQDPWQPQHF
TGCGCCAGCAGCCAAGATCCCTGGCAGCCCCAGCATTTT
>TRBV6-5|NA|few|TRBJ1-3
CASSYSGGSSGNTIYF
TGTGCCAGCAGTTACTCGGGGGGGAGCTCTGGAAACACCATATATTTT
>TRBV19|NA|large|TRBJ1-5
CASTGGEYSNQPQHF
TGTGCCAGTACCGGTGGTGAGTATAGCAATCAGCCCCAGCATTTT
>TRBV4-1|NA|NA|TRBJ1-2
CASSHPRDSGNYGYTF
TGCGCCAGCAGCCACCCCCGGGACTCTGGAAACTATGGCTACACCTTC
>TRBV4-3|NA|NA|TRBJ2-2
CASSQEIRVPLTGELFF
TGCGCCAGCAGCCAAGAAATCAGGGTCCCTCTCACCGGGGAGCTGTTTTTT
>TRBV27|NA|NA|TRBJ1-1
CASSLSTGVTEAFF
TGTGCCAGCAGTTTATCGACCGGGGTGACTGAAGCTTTCTTT
>TRBV20-1|NA|NA|TRBJ2-5
CSALKTETQYF
TGCAGTGCCCTCAAAACGGAGACCCAGTACTTC
>TRBV27|TRBD2|NA|TRBJ2-5
CASSLAGGLYQYF
TGTGCCAGCAGTTTAGCGGGGGGGCTCTACCAGTACTTC
>TRBV4-1|TRBD1|few|TRBJ2-1
CASSQSRTGTNEQFF
TGCGCCAGCAGCCAAAGCAGGACAGGGACAAATGAGCAGTTCTTC
>TRBV6-1|NA|NA|TRBJ1-1
CASSSLLANTEAFF
TGTGCCAGCAGTAGCTTACTCGCGAACACTGAAGCTTTCTTT
>TRBV29-1|NA|NA|TRBJ2-6
CSVGDRGSSGANVLTF
TGCAGCGTTGGAGACCGGGGCAGCTCTGGGGCCAACGTCCTGACTTTC
>TRBV6-6|NA|NA|TRBJ1-4
CASHFSALGGEKLFF
TGTGCCAGCCATTTCTCAGCTCTCGGGGGTGAAAAACTGTTTTTT
>TRBV6-5|NA|NA|TRBJ1-1
CASMGVNTEAFF
TGTGCCAGCATGGGGGTGAACACTGAAGCTTTCTTT
>TRBV5-7|NA|NA|TRBJ1-1
CASQVCGQLRAGAFF
TGTGCCAGCCAGGTTTGTGGTCAGTTAAGGGCGGGAGCTTTCTTT
>TRBV27|TRBD2|NA|TRBJ2-1
CASSLILGLAEDEQFF
TGTGCCAGCAGTTTAATATTGGGACTAGCGGAGGATGAGCAGTTCTTC
>TRBV4-1|TRBD2|NA|TRBJ2-3
CASSSSSGGATDTQYF
TGTGCCAGCAGCTCGTCTAGCGGGGGGGCCACAGATACGCAGTATTTT
>TRBV7-9|TRBD1|NA|TRBJ2-7
CASSQTGDSYEQYF
TGTGCCAGCAGCCAGACAGGGGATTCCTACGAGCAGTACTTC
>TRBV9|NA|NA|TRBJ1-2
CASSVVGDSLYGYTF
TGTGCCAGCAGCGTAGTTGGAGACAGCCTCTATGGCTACACCTTC
>TRBV21-1|NA|NA|TRBJ1-2
CASSKDRRQGDIYTF
TGTGCCAGCAGCAAAGATAGAAGGCAGGGGGATATCTACACCTTC
>TRBV11-2|NA|NA|TRBJ2-3
CASSPWGSSTDTQYF
TGTGCCAGCAGCCCATGGGGGAGTAGCACAGATACGCAGTATTTT
>TRBV7-2|TRBD1|NA|TRBJ1-1
CASSLGDRGFTEAFF
TGTGCCAGCAGCTTAGGGGACAGGGGGTTTACTGAAGCTTTCTTT
>TRBV7-6|NA|NA|TRBJ2-7
CASSLASSYEQYF
TGTGCCAGCAGCTTAGCGAGCTCCTACGAGCAGTACTTC
>TRBV7-3|NA|NA|TRBJ2-7
CASSLARTGAYEQYF
TGTGCCAGCAGCTTAGCGAGGACGGGAGCCTACGAGCAGTACTTC
>TRBV6-5|NA|NA|TRBJ1-4
CASSPFQGTNEKLFF
TGTGCCAGCAGCCCCTTTCAGGGGACTAATGAAAAACTGTTTTTT
>TRBV29-1|NA|NA|TRBJ1-1
CSVEGRMNTEAFF
TGCAGCGTTGAAGGCCGAATGAACACTGAAGCTTTCTTT
>TRBV5-1|NA|NA|TRBJ2-7
CASSLQWRGVGYEQYF
TGCGCCAGCAGCTTGCAGTGGCGCGGGGTAGGCTACGAGCAGTACTTC
>TRBV4-1|TRBD1|NA|TRBJ2-5
CASSQDRTGSETQYF
TGCGCCAGCAGCCAAGATCGGACAGGGTCGGAGACCCAGTACTTC
>TRBV7-8|TRBD1|NA|TRBJ2-1
CASSSRTGTYNEQFF
TGTGCCAGCAGCTCTCGGACAGGGACCTACAATGAGCAGTTCTTC
>TRBV30|NA|few|TRBJ2-7
CAWSVRLASYEQYF
TGTGCCTGGAGTGTAAGGCTAGCGAGCTACGAGCAGTACTTC
>TRBV19|NA|NA|TRBJ1-5
CASSDRALTSNQPQHF
TGTGCCAGTAGTGACAGAGCCTTGACTAGCAATCAGCCCCAGCATTTT
>TRBV29-1|NA|NA|TRBJ1-1
CSVVVSGARTEAFF
TGCAGCGTTGTAGTGTCGGGGGCTCGGACTGAAGCTTTCTTT
>TRBV4-1|TRBD1|NA|TRBJ1-1
CASSQTQGGTEAFF
TGCGCCAGCAGCCAGACTCAGGGGGGCACTGAAGCTTTCTTT
>TRBV19|TRBD2|NA|TRBJ2-7
CASSPTSGGPYEQYF
TGTGCCAGTAGCCCTACTAGCGGGGGGCCCTACGAGCAGTACTTC
>TRBV29-1|NA|NA|TRBJ1-2
CSAEAVVSGYTF
TGCAGCGCCGAGGCGGTAGTGAGTGGCTACACCTTC